This T cell receptor beta chain was retrieved from a study of blood T cell repertoires in COVID-19. The V gene lost 4 bases and the J gene lost 2 bases, with 16 bases spanning the gap. CDR3 length: 16 amino acids. Germline V gene sequence: CDR1 SGHNT, CDR2 YYREEE (reference sequence). The table came from immunoSEQ multiplex PCR; TCRdb's copy has only in-frame clones and leaves some out. The table lists about 200,000 clones, 82% of them singletons. This receptor was obtained from a human donor with acute or convalescent COVID-19. The donor label of this sample is uncertain. Sequences were obtained from peripheral blood. The rearrangement uses TRBV5-4 and TRBJ2-1; tentative D call: TRBD2 (5 bases). CDR3 protein: CASSPRLVGAYNEQFF. DNA of the CDR3: TGTGCCAGCAGCCCTCGCCTAGTGGGAGCCTACAATGAGCAGTTCTTC.